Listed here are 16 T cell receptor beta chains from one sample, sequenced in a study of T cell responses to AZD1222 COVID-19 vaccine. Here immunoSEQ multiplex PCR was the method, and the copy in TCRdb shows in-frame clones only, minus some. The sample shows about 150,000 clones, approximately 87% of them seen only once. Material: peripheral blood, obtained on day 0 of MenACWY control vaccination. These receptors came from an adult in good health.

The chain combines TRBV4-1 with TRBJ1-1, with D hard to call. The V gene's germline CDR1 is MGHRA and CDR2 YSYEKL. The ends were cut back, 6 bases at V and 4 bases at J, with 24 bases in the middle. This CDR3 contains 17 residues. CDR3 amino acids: CASRSPTAGPRSTEAFF. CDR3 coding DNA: TGCGCCAGCAGATCGCCAACCGCCGGGCCGAGATCCACTGAAGCTTTCTTT.

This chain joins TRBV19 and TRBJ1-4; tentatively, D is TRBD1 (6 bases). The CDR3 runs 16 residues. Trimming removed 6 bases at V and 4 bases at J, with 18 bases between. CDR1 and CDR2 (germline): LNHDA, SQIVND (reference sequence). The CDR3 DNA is TGTGCCAGTAGCAATACCGGGACACGGATTAATGAAAAACTGTTTTTT. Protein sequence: CASSNTGTRINEKLFF.

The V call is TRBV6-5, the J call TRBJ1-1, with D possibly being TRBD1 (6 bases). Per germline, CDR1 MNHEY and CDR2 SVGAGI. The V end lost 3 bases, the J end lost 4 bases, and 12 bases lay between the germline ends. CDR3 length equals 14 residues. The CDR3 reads CASSYAGVFTEAFF. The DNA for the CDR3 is TGTGCCAGCAGTTATGCAGGGGTATTCACTGAAGCTTTCTTT.

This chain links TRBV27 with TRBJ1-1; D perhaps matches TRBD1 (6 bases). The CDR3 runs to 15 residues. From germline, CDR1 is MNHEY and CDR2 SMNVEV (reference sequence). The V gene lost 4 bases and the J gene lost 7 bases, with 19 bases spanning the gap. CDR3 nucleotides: TGTGCCAGCAGTTCCCCCCCGGGGGGCTTTCATGAAGCTTTCTTT. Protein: CASSSPPGGFHEAFF.

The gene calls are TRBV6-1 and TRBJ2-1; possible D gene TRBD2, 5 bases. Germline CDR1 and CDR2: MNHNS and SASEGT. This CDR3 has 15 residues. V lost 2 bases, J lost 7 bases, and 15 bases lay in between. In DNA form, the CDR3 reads TGTGCCAGCAGTGAATACAGCGGAGCTGTGAATGAGCAGTTCTTC. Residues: CASSEYSGAVNEQFF.

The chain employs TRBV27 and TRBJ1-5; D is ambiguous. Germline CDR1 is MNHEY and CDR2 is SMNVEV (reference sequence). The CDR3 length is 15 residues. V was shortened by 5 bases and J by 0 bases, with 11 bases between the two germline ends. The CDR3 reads CASSLTSGSNQPQHF. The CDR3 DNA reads TGTGCCAGCAGTCTCACATCGGGTAGCAATCAGCCCCAGCATTTT.

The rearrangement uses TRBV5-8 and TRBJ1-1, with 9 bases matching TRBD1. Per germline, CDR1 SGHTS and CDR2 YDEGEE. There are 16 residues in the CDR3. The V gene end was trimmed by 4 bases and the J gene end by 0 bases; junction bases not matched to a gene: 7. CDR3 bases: TGTGCCAGCAGCCCGGGGACAGGGCGCATGAACACTGAAGCTTTCTTT. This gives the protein CASSPGTGRMNTEAFF.

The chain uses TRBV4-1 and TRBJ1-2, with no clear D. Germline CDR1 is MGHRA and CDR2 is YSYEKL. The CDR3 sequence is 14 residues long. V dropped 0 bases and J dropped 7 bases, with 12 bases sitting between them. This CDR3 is CASSQEEGGPGYTF. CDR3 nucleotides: TGCGCCAGCAGCCAAGAGGAGGGAGGCCCTGGCTACACCTTC.

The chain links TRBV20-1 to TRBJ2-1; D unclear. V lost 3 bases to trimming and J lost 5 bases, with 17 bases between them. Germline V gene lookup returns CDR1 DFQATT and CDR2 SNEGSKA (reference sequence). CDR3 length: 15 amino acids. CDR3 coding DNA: TGCAGTGCTAGTTCCAGTCGTACCGGTCACAATGAGCAGTTCTTC. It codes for CSASSSRTGHNEQFF.

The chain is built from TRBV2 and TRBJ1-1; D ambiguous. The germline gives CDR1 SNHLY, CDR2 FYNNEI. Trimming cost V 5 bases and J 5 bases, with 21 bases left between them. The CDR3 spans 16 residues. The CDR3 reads CASSPRRAVSLTEAFF. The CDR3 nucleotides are TGTGCCAGCAGTCCGCGGCGGGCAGTCTCTTTGACTGAAGCTTTCTTT.

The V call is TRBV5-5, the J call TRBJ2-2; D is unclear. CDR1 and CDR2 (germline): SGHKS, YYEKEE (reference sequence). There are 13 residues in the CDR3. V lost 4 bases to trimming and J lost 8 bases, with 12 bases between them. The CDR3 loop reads CASSPPGRGELFF. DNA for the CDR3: TGTGCCAGCAGCCCGCCCGGTCGGGGGGAGCTGTTTTTT.

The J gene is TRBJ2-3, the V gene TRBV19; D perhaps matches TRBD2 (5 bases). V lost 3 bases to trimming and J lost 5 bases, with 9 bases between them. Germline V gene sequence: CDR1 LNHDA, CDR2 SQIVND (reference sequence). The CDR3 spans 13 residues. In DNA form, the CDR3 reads TGTGCCAGTAGTATCCCTCGGGGAGATACGCAGTATTTT. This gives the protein CASSIPRGDTQYF.

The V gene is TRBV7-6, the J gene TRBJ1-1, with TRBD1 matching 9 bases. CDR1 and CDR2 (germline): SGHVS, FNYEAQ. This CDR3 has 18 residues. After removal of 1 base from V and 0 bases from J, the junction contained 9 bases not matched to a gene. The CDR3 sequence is CASSLGFGTGMLNTEAFF. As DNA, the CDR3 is TGTGCCAGCAGCTTAGGCTTCGGGACAGGGATGTTGAACACTGAAGCTTTCTTT.

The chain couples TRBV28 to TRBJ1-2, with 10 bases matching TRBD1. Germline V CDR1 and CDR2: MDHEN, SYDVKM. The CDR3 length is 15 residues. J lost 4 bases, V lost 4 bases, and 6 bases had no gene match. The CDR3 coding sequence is TGTGCCAGCAGTTCACGGACAGGGGGGAGCTATGGCTACACCTTC. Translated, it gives CASSSRTGGSYGYTF.

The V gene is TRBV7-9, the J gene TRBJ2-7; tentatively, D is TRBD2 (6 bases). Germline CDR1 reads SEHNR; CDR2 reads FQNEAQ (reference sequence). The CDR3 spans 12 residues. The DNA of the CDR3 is TGTGCCAGCTGCCGGGACTTTCCCCCGTTCGACGTC. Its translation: CASCRDFPPFDV.

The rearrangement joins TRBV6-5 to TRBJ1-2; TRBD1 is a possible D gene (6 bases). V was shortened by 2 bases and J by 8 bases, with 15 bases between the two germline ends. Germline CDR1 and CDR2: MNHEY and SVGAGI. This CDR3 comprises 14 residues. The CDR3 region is CASSYLLNTGGYTF. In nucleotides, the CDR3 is TGTGCCAGCAGTTACCTTCTAAACACAGGGGGCTACACCTTC.